The entry below gives a single T cell receptor (beta chain) sequence along with its context. Its antigen is undetermined. Treatment here: approximately 9-day PBMC culture with coronavirus spike peptide pools or control peptides (ViraFEST assay). PBMCs, plated at approximately 2 million per well, were grown in the presence of 10 IU/ml IL-2 and 8.5 to 10 ug/ml peptide pools. This entry comes from a study of vaccination and CD4 T cells after COVID-19. The CDR3 consists of 14 residues. The germline gives CDR1 SNHLY, CDR2 FYNNEI. V lost 5 bases and J lost 5; bases outside the gene matches: 7. Sequencing of cultured CD4+ T cell DNA used the Oncomine TCR Beta short-read assay. TCRdb re-derived calls from the PCR reads in MiXCR, one entry per CDR3 protein. Of thousands of distinct CDR3 sequences in the sample, 45% were seen once.

Input material: CD4+ T cells from blood, cultured in vitro. V and J are TRBV2 and TRBJ2-7; TRBD1 aligns across 9 bases. The clonotype was recovered from a human donor who had recovered from COVID-19. This chain's CDR3 is CASSSQGQGHEQYF. CDR3 bases: TGTGCCAGCAGTAGCCAGGGACAGGGTCACGAGCAGTACTTC.